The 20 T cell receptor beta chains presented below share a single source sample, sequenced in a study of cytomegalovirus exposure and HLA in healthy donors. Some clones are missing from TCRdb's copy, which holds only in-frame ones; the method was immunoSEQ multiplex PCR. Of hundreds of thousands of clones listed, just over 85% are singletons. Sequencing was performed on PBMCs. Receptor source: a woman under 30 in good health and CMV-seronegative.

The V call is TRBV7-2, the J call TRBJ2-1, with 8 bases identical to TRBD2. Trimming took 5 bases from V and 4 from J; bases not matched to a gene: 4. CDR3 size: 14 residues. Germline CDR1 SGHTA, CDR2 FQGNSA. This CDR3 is CASSHGLAYNEQFF. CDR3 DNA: TGTGCCAGCAGCCACGGACTAGCTTACAATGAGCAGTTCTTC.

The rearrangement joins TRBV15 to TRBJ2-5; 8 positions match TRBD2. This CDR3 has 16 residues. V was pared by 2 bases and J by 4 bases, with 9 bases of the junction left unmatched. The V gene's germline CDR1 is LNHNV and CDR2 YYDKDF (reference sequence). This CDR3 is CATSRRLALSRETQYF. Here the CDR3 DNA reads TGTGCCACCAGCAGACGACTAGCGCTGTCAAGAGAGACCCAGTACTTC. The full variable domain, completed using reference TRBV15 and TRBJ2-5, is DAMVIQNPRYQVTQFGKPVTLSCSQTLNHNVMYWYQQKSSQAPKLLFHYYDKDFNNEADTPDNFQSRRPNTSFCFLDIRSPGLGDTAMYLCATSRRLALSRETQYFGPGTRLLVL.

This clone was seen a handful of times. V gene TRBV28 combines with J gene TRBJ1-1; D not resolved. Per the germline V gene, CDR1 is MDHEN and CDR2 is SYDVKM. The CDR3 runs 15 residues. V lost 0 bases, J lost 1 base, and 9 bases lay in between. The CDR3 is CASSLWGAGNTEAFF. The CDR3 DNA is TGTGCCAGCAGTTTATGGGGAGCCGGGAACACTGAAGCTTTCTTT.

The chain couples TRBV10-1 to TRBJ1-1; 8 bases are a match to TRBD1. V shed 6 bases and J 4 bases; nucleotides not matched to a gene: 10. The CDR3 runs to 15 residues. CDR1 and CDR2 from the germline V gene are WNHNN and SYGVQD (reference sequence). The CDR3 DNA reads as TGCGCCAGCAGCTCACAGGGGGGAAGGCCCACTGAAGCTTTCTTT. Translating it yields CASSSQGGRPTEAFF.

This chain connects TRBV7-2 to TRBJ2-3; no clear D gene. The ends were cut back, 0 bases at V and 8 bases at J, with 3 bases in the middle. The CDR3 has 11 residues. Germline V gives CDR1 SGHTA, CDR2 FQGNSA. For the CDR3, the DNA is TGTGCCAGCAGCTTAGCCGGTACGCAGTATTTT. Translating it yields CASSLAGTQYF.

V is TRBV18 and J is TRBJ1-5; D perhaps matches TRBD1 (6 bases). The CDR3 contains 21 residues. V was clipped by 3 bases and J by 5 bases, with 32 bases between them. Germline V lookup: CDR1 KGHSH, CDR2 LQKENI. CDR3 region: CASSPEGSKPGALPTHQPQHF. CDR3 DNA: TGTGCCAGCTCACCGGAAGGATCCAAACCAGGGGCCCTCCCTACGCATCAGCCCCAGCATTTT.

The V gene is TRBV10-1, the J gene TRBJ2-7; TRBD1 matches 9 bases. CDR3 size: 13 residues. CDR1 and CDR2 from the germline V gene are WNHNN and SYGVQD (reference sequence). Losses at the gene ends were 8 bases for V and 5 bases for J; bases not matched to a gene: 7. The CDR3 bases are TGCGCCAGCGGACCGGACAGGGGCGACGAGCAGTACTTC. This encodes CASGPDRGDEQYF.

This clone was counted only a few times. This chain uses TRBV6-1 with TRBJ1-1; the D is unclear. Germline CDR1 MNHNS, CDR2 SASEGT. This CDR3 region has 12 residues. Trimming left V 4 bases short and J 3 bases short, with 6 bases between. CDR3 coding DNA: TGTGCCAGCAGTGGGGCTTACACTGAAGCTTTCTTT. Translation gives CASSGAYTEAFF.

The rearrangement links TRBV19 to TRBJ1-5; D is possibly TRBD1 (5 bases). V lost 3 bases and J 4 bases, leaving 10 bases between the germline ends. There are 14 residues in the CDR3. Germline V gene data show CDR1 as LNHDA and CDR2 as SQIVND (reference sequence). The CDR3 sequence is CASSMGQGNQPQHF. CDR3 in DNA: TGTGCCAGTAGTATGGGGCAGGGAAATCAGCCCCAGCATTTT. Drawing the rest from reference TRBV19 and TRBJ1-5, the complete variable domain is DGGITQSPKYLFRKEGQNVTLSCEQNLNHDAMYWYRQDPGQGLRLIYYSQIVNDFQKGDIAEGYSVSREKKESFPLTVTSAQKNPTAFYLCASSMGQGNQPQHFGDGTRLSIL.

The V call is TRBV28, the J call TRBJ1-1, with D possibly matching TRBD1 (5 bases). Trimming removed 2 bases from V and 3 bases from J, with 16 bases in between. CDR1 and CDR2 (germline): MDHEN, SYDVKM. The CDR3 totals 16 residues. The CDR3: CASSLPEGLGDTEAFF. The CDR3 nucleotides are TGTGCCAGCAGTTTACCAGAGGGACTTGGAGACACTGAAGCTTTCTTT.

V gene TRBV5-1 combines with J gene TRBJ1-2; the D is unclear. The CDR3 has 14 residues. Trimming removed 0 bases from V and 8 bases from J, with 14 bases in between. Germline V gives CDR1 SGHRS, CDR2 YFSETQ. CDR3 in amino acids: CASSLEQSIGGYTF. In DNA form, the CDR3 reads TGCGCCAGCAGCTTGGAACAGTCGATTGGCGGCTACACCTTC.

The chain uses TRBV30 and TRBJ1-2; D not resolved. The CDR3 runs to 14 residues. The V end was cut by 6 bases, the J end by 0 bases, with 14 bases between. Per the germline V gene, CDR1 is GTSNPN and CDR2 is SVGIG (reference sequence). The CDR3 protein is CACSRDAANYGYTF. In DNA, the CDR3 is TGTGCCTGCTCCCGGGATGCCGCTAACTATGGCTACACCTTC.

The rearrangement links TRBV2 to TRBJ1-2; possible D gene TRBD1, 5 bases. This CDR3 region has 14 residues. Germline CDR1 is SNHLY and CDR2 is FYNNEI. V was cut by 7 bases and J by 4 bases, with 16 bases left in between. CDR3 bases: TGTGCCAGCACCCGGGACTCCGAAGCCTATGGCTACACCTTC. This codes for CASTRDSEAYGYTF.

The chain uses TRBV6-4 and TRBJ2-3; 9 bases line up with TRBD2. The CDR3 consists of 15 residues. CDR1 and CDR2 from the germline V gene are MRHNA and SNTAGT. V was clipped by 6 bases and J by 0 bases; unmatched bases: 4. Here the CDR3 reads CASSYSGGSTDTQYF. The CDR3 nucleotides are TGTGCCAGCAGCTACAGCGGGGGGAGCACAGATACGCAGTATTTT.

The CDR3 here is CTSSQGQLTRQPQHF. DNA of the CDR3: TGCACCAGCAGCCAAGGGCAGCTAACCAGGCAGCCCCAGCATTTT. The chain recombines TRBV1 with TRBJ1-5; TRBD1, the table's D call, was not compared with the DNA. TRBV1 is noted as a pseudogene. CDR3 size: 15 residues.

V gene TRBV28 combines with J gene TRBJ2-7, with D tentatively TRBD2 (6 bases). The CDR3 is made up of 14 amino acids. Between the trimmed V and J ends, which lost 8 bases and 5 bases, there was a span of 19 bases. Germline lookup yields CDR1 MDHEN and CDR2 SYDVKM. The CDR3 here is CASGPPGLLHEQYF. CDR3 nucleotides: TGTGCCAGCGGCCCCCCGGGACTCCTCCACGAGCAGTACTTC.

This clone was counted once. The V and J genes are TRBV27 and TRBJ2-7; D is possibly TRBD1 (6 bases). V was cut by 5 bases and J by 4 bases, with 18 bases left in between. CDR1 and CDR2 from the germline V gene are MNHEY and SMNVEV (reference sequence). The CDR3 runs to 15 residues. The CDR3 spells CASSQGQTPSYEQYF. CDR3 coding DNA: TGTGCCAGCAGTCAGGGGCAGACTCCCTCTTACGAGCAGTACTTC.

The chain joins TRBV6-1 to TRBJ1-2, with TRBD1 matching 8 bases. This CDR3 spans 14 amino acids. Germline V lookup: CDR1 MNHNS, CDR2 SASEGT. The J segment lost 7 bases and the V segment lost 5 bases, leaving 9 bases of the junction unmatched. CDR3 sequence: CASSNRQGIGGYTF. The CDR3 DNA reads TGTGCCAGCAGTAATCGACAGGGGATAGGTGGCTACACCTTC.

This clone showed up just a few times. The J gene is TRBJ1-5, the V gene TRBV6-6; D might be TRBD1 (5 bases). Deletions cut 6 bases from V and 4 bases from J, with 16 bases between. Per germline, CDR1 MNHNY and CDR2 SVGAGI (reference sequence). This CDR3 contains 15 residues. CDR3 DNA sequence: TGTGCCAGCAGCCCACGGGGGAACCAGAATCAGCCCCAGCATTTT. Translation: CASSPRGNQNQPQHF.

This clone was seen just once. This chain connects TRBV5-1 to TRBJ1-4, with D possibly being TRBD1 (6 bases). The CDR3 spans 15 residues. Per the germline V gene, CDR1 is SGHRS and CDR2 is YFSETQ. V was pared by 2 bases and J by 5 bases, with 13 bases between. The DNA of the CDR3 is TGCGCCAGCAGCTTTGGCGACAGGTTGAATGAAAAACTGTTTTTT. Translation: CASSFGDRLNEKLFF.